A selection of T cell receptor beta chains follows, all from one sample in a study of cytomegalovirus exposure and HLA in healthy donors. Profiling relied on immunoSEQ multiplex PCR, and the TCRdb table lists in-frame clones only, not all of them. The repertoire holds 200,000 to 250,000 clones, with approximately 80% as singletons. The sample taken for sequencing was PBMCs. Source of these receptors: a woman in her thirties or forties in good health and CMV-seronegative. Both conserved end residues are part of each CDR3. The order of the fields is V gene, CDR3 protein.

TRBV5-4 | CASRVGTGNMRFTEAFF
TRBV7-9 | CASSLYGGLDSNEQFF
TRBV19 | CASSLHNTGELFF
TRBV9 | CASSVGGVGPQHF
TRBV4-1 | CASSHKDTSYEQYF
TRBV6-5 | CASRSSRGGNTEAFF
TRBV10-3 | CAISEQLWGGAMTEAFF
TRBV4-1 | CASSPSGNTQYF
TRBV6-5 | CASSYSGGSITDGYTF
TRBV4-2 | CASSQALGLAGEADTQYF
TRBV5-6 | CASSFRTGEGSQPQHF
TRBV6-1 | CASSPGQGGSYGYTF
TRBV5-6 | CASSFRQANEKLFF
TRBV6-5 | CASSRTSGGTDTQYF
TRBV10-3 | CAIRRGQGIEETQYF
TRBV19 | CASSTRGETQYF
TRBV30 | CAWVQGQSSPLHF
TRBV5-1 | CASMSQGATGELFF
TRBV4-1 | CASSQDAGTNTGELFF
TRBV11-3 | CASSLVRPGEQFF
TRBV30 | CAWSVIDTQYF
TRBV2 | CASSDSSGANVLTF
TRBV19 | CASSIGATEKLFF
TRBV13 | CASSSQGRGATEAFF
TRBV19 | CASSIGAGGNTEAFF
TRBV25-1 | CASSEFRGGYETQYF
TRBV10-1 | CASPPDRASINEQFF
TRBV7-2 | CASSPWDRGNSPLHF
TRBV14 | CASSQGGQGRFDTF
TRBV6-1 | CASSSGAGPNQPQHF
TRBV5-1 | CASSFGDHRDTSGQYF
TRBV4-2 | CASSQLPRGETQYF
TRBV28 | CASSPYITENYGYTF
TRBV5-6 | CASSLEQGLETQYF
TRBV9 | CASSPRGRDRASSPLHF
TRBV5-4 | CASSPPSEANEKLFF
TRBV4-3 | CASSQAGGNTIYF
TRBV2 | CASSGTGAGELFF
TRBV5-4 | CAHQKGLLGETQYF
TRBV4-2 | CASSQDNARTGKVGVDGYTF
TRBV14 | CASSQAHEGNYGYTF
TRBV19 | CASSIDRWNYGYTF
TRBV9 | CASSGGTTVGYEQFF
TRBV5-8 | CASSTGSNRGKNIQYF
TRBV5-6 | CASSLARWGDTQYF
TRBV25-1 | CASSEYKGLNTEAFF
TRBV5-4 | CASSQAGAYEQYF
TRBV2 | CASSVQGRGDTEAFF
TRBV11-3 | CASSLAGVTGELFF
TRBV7-9 | CASSLAGTGSPSEAFF
TRBV27 | CASSNAGGLPDTQYF
TRBV19 | CASSPTGHLTTEAFF
TRBV5-1 | CASSLTVQGNTEAFF
TRBV19 | CASSIDHGSDNEQFF